This T cell receptor (beta chain) was recovered during a study of blood T cell repertoires in COVID-19. The overall study: PBMCs, B-cell-depleted T cells, or T cells provided the cDNA or gDNA that made up the material.

Trimming pared 0 bases from V and 10 bases from J, leaving 10 bases between. Per germline, CDR1 MNHNY and CDR2 SVGAGI (reference sequence). The CDR3 covers 14 residues. TCRdb keeps only in-frame clones here, not all; method: immunoSEQ multiplex PCR. This table holds approximately 190,000 clones, 80% to 85% found once. The sample comprised peripheral blood. This sequence was found in a human donor in a cohort sampled during active COVID-19. J is TRBJ1-6 and V is TRBV6-6, with D perhaps matching TRBD1 (6 bases). The CDR3 sequence is CASSYSKGDSPLHF. As DNA, the CDR3 is TGTGCCAGCAGTTACTCTAAGGGGGACTCACCCCTCCACTTT.